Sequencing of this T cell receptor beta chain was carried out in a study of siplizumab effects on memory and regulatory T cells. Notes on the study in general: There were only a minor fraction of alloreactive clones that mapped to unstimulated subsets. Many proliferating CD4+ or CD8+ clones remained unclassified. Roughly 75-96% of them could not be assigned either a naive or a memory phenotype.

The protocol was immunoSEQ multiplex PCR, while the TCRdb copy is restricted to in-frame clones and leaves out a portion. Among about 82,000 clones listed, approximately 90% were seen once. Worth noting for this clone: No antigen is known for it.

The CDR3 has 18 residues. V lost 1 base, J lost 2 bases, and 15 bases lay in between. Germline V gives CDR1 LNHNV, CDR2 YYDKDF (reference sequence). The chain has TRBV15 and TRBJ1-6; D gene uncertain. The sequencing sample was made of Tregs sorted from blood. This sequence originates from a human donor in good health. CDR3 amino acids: CATSRVFSGQTYNSPLHF. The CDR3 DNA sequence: TGTGCCACCAGCAGAGTCTTTTCGGGTCAGACCTATAATTCACCCCTCCACTTT.